This T cell receptor (beta chain) derives from a study of blood T cells in healthy people across ages. Germline V CDR1 and CDR2: SGHDN, FVKESK. This CDR3 has 16 residues. Trimming left V 1 base short and J 11 bases short, with 23 bases between. Alongside a J-beta primer mix, a sample-barcoded 5' primer served in a second PCR lasting 7 to 11 cycles. Samples each returned at least 2.5 million CDR3-containing paired-end reads. In TCRdb, the 5' RACE reads were re-called with MiXCR into one record per CDR3 protein. The sample lists fewer than 1,000,000 distinct CDR3 sequences; more than 35% were seen once. This clonotype was counted only a few times. Its cognate antigen is unknown. Findings and caveats of the study: Older individuals had lower TCR beta diversity per million T cells (the decline was roughly linear). Researchers judged that diversity estimates from one million T cells fell short of true values.

V usage is TRBV14 and J usage is TRBJ2-5; D may be TRBD1 (7 bases). The source is a man at least 80 years old in good health. The specimen was blood. Here the CDR3 reads CASSQGGQEGLEEQYF. In nucleotides, the CDR3 is TGTGCCAGCAGCCAAGGCGGACAGGAGGGGCTTGAGGAGCAGTACTTC. Full variable domain (missing parts from reference TRBV14 and TRBJ2-5): EAGVTQFPSHSVIEKGQTVTLRCDPISGHDNLYWYRRVMGKEIKFLLHFVKESKQDESGMPNNRFLAERTGGTYSTLKVQPAELEDSGVYFCASSQGGQEGLEEQYFGPGTRLLVL.